The T cell receptor (beta chain) described here comes from a study of blood T cell repertoires in COVID-19. Background on the study: The study drew acute and convalescent COVID-19 samples from the United States, Italy and Spain. PBMCs, B-cell-depleted T cells, or T cells were the source of the cDNA or gDNA that made up the material.

V lost 3 bases, J lost 3 bases, and 10 bases stayed unmatched. The germline gives CDR1 SEHNR, CDR2 FQNEAQ (reference sequence). This CDR3 is built from 17 residues. Original processing notes: Nucleated cell number was recorded as an estimate derived from reference gene primer amplification. TCRdb keeps only in-frame clones here, not all; method: immunoSEQ multiplex PCR. V, J and clone size are taken as reported in that table, and D and trimming were inferred from the DNA itself. The sample has about 24,000 clones, 86% seen once. The sequenced sample consisted of peripheral blood. This TCR was recovered from a man in his fifties or sixties with active COVID-19. The rearrangement uses TRBV7-9 and TRBJ2-1; 8 nucleotides line up with TRBD1. The CDR3: CASSFPRRQGIYNEQFF. The DNA for the CDR3 is TGTGCCAGCAGCTTCCCCCGGCGACAGGGGATCTACAATGAGCAGTTCTTC.